The T cell receptor beta chain under discussion was sequenced for a study of vaccination and CD4 T cells after COVID-19. Study summary: Post-COVID draws followed diagnosis by a median around 97 days (range 35 to 161).

V shed 0 bases and J 5 bases; nucleotides not matched to a gene: 5. The CDR3 totals 16 residues. Germline V gene lookup returns CDR1 SGHTA and CDR2 FQGNSA. The table lists this clonotype with a few counts. What it binds is unknown. Cultured CD4+ T cells had their DNA profiled by the Oncomine TCR Beta short-read assay. TCRdb passed the PCR reads through MiXCR, listing each CDR3 protein once. The sample records under 20,000 distinct CDR3 sequences, more than 20% being singletons. This sample's treatment: approximately 9-day PBMC culture with coronavirus spike peptide pools or control peptides (ViraFEST assay).

This chain connects TRBV7-2 to TRBJ2-3; TRBD2 aligns across 10 bases. The clonotype comes from a human donor with COVID-19. Specimen: cultured CD4+ T cells from blood. CDR3 sequence (DNA): TGTGCCAGCAGCTTAGCCAGCGGGGGGGCAAAAGATACGCAGTATTTT. This gives the protein CASSLASGGAKDTQYF.